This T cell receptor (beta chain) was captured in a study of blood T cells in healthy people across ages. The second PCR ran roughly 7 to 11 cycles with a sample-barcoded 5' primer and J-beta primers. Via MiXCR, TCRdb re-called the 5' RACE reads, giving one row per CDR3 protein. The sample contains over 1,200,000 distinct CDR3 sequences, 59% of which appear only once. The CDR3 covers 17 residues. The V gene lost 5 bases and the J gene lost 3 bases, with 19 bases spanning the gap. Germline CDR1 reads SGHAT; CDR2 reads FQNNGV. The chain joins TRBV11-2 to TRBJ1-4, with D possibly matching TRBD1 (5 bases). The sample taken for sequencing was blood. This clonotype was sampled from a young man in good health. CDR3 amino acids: CASSPDNRVPANEKLFF. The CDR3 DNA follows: TGTGCCAGCAGCCCGGACAACCGGGTCCCGGCTAATGAAAAACTGTTTTTT.